This entry describes one T cell receptor beta chain. The antigen this receptor binds is unknown. These data originate in a study of cytomegalovirus exposure and HLA in healthy donors (TCRdb year 2017). Regarding the study in general: According to an earlier analysis of 587 of the donors, 150 million to 200 million T cells yielded approximately 120 million unique TCR beta sequences and around 300 Gb of sequence data. Among the roughly 370 genotyped donors, approximately 76% belonged to the genetic ancestry cluster associated with self-reported Caucasian donors. HLA typing covered class I and class II loci at four-digit resolution. An earlier analysis of several hundred of the donors applied high-throughput TCR beta sequencing to assess whether each TCR beta V gene segment acted as functional or pseudogenic. The study aimed to test whether signatures of past pathogen exposure could be identified by cataloging public T cell receptors. Typing coverage varied by locus: roughly 629-630 donors for A, B, C, DRB1 and DQB1; approximately 560 for DQA1; about 600 for DPA1; 450 to 480 for DPB1. To predict cytomegalovirus infection status, the study brought together high-throughput TCR immunosequencing, statistical association of individual TCRs with disease status, and machine learning. Because of strong linkage in the cohort, five DR-DQ haplotypes were treated as single units for association and clustering. The study profiled the T cell repertoires of 500 to 800 subjects by immunosequencing and related them to cytomegalovirus serostatus. Rather than drawing on any new phenotypic data, the later analysis identified candidate immune exposures from TCR beta sequences and the way those sequences occurred across donors. Among around 400 genotyped donors of the cohort, an average of approximately 220,000 unique TCR beta nucleotide sequences was sequenced per donor, of which roughly 17% were non-productive. An early release that covered fewer than 750 HLA-typed donors contained approximately 300 gigabases of sequencing data and approximately 85 million unique TCR sequences. In a later genetic analysis, genome-wide SNP genotypes for about three fifths of the roughly 670 donors were used, and that subset was treated as a discovery cohort. Donor age, sex, ethnicity and CMV serostatus were compiled alongside the repertoire data. Every discovery cohort repertoire had been produced on one sequencing platform. A later analysis re-analyzed previously published TCR beta repertoires from 650 to 800 donors and added high-resolution HLA genotyping to study TCR occurrence patterns. A separate validation cohort of roughly 130 different subjects was used in addition to the roughly 700-subject first cohort. General study outcomes and caveats: In a later genetic analysis, a missense DCLRE1C variant was associated with V-gene and J-gene trimming of TCR beta chains, and the association was replicated in an independent cohort. In an earlier analysis of 587 of the donors, most TCR beta V segments appeared in productive rearrangements about 87% or about 30% of the time, broadly matching IMGT annotations. According to a later analysis, parvovirus B19, influenza, CMV and Epstein-Barr virus appeared linked to several top co-occurrence clusters. According to a later analysis, TCR association rates differed among HLA loci, with DRB1 alleles showing the most associated TCRs and HLA-C alleles showing the fewest. The presence/absence analyses assumed that sequencing depth was roughly uniform across donors, and that assumption may not be true. In vitro tests confirmed that a few of the cytomegalovirus-associated TCR beta chains recognize cytomegalovirus antigens. Strong co-occurrence of HLA alleles, especially DR and DQ, made assigning TCR associations to individual alleles difficult. Most CMV-associated TCR beta chains appeared to be HLA-restricted in a later analysis, and the HLA associations seemed to be driven largely by CMV exposure. A further reported finding was that TCR beta sequences accurately predicted the HLA-A and HLA-B alleles for most subjects in the first cohort. According to the authors, the approach could potentially be generalized to other disease states and immunological phenotypes. In a later genetic analysis, fewer N-insertions in productive TCRs were reported among donors in an Asian-associated ancestry cluster than the roughly 700-donor mean. Cytomegalovirus status was reported to be diagnosed by the classifier with high specificity and sensitivity in both the original and validation cohorts. Because HLA typing was unavailable for some donors at each locus, only the typed subset was used in association tests. While some public TCRs were present in many individuals, most TCR sequences turned up only very rarely across donors. Linkage disequilibrium might explain the correlated functional status among segregating V segments, but an unknown experimental factor could not be excluded. The study gave a list of 150 to 200 TCR beta chains associated with cytomegalovirus. The 87-base-pair reads could not distinguish some IMGT-functional V segments, including TRBV6-2 and TRBV6-3, so those segments were excluded. A cluster of highly shared sequence variants was judged likely to be a technical artifact of the sequencing pipeline. A later analysis associated about 16,000 TCR beta sequences with specific HLA alleles at a false discovery rate of 0.05. In this cohort, only TCR beta chains were sequenced, and detectable features were limited by the absence of alpha or paired-chain data. Because counts were too low, roughly 16 rarely observed V segments, including chromosome 9 orphons, were excluded from the earlier analysis of about 500 of the donors. Compared with equally common non-associated chains, HLA-associated TCR beta chains in a later analysis were more clonally expanded and had lower generation probabilities. Immune exposure information for the cohort was limited to CMV serostatus.

The cohort was made up of several hundred healthy bone marrow donors. Cohort members were all nominally healthy when sampled, although unrecorded immune exposures were likely present. The donor tested CMV seronegative, placing the donor among the approximately 360 seronegative members of the cohort. A peripheral blood sample was provided by each donor, and peripheral blood mononuclear cells were used for TCR beta sequencing. Genomic DNA extraction from the blood cell samples was performed with the Qiagen DNeasy Blood Extraction Kit. From the cysteine up to the phenylalanine, the CDR3 has a length of 13 residues. Only CDR3 DNA remains: 39 bases, in frame from the first base. V is shortened by 0 bases, J by 7 bases, and the region joining them spans 9 bases. CDR1 LNHDA and CDR2 SQIVND were looked up in the germline V gene (reference sequence). Library preparation used the immunoSEQ multiplex PCR assay. For the multiplex PCR, a mixture combining 60 forward primers for TCR Vbeta segments and 13 reverse primers for TCR Jbeta segments was used. The CDR3 region of rearranged TCR beta genes was amplified from genomic DNA by a multiplex PCR assay. The amplified TCR beta libraries were sequenced on the Illumina HiSeq System as 87-base-pair reads. The authors' pipeline ran thus. A later analysis counted tens of millions of unique TCR beta chains across the 666 repertoires, and 10 million to 11 million of these chains were shared by at least two donors. Raw reads were error-corrected and collapsed into unique sequences with a nearest-neighbor algorithm that merged closely related sequences to remove PCR and sequencing errors. Alignment of CDR3 sequences to IMGT reference sequences was used to assign V, D and J gene segments. Each retained sequence needed at least a six-nucleotide match to both a V gene segment and a J gene segment. A rearrangement counted as productive if the CDR3 had no stop codons and remained in frame with V and J, and every other rearrangement counted as non-productive. CDR3 was defined according to IMGT convention as the region running from the second conserved V-encoded cysteine to the conserved J-encoded phenylalanine. Sequences without an unambiguous match to a single V gene segment were excluded from the earlier analysis of 587 of the donors. In an earlier analysis of around 600 of the donors, V segments were called functional above 56.7% productive rearrangements and were called segregating when the between-donor standard deviation exceeded 5%. A statistical classification framework was developed to diagnose cytomegalovirus status using the catalog of TCR beta chain sequences. In a later analysis, TCR nucleotide sequences were compared against IMGT/GENE-DB human TR gene sequences so that V and J genes could be assigned. A later analysis assigned CDR3 sequences and most-parsimonious VDJ recombination scenarios with the TCRdist pipeline. In a later analysis, each TCR beta chain was defined by its CDR3 amino acid sequence together with its V-gene family, and reads without a unique V-gene family were excluded. To address suspected cross-contamination and a sequencing artifact, a later analysis removed some 620 highly shared, low-generation-probability nucleotide sequences. For each public chain, a later analysis derived a clonal expansion index from normalized ranks of inferred template counts within each repertoire. Generation probabilities in a later analysis came from a VDJ recombination model fitted to out-of-frame rearrangements, and those results were checked against IGoR. In a later analysis, TCR-TCR, TCR-HLA and TCR-CMV co-occurrence was scored with hypergeometric tests, and a repertoire-size bias correction was applied to TCR pairs. To estimate false discovery rates, a later analysis permuted the HLA or CMV assignments 20 times. In a later analysis, co-occurring TCRs were grouped with DBSCAN, and TCRdist sequence similarity was added when clustering was performed within HLA-allele-positive subsets. For co-occurrence clustering, repertoires with fewer than 30,000 or more than 120,000 public chains were excluded, along with roughly 5 repertoires with anomalous nucleotide sharing. The immuneACCESS repertoire file appears here via TCRdb, limited to in-frame rearrangements. These files lack a portion of the clones; in checked studies, under half of the deficit traces to unresolved V genes, and the cause of the others is not known. Clone size and V and J calls were adopted from that table, with D and trimming inferred from the DNA. The table for this sample records around 60,000 clones. Of the sample, 3.5% to 4% falls within the top ten clones.

What was sequenced was PBMCs. The sequence links TRBV19 to TRBJ1-1; the D gene lacks a confident call. The sequence derives from a woman aged 18-29 years in good health and CMV-seronegative. Read as DNA, the sequence is TGTGCCAGTAGTATAGATCTATACGGTGAAGCTTTCTTT. Its translation is CASSIDLYGEAFF.